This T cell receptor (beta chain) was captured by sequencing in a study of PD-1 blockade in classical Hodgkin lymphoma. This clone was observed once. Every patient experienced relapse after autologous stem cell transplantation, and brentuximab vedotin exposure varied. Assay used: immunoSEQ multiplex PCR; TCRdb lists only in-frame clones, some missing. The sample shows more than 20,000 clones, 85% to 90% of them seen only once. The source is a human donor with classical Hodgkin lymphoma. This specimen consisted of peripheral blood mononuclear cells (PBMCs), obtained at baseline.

The CDR3 nucleotides read TGTGCCAGCAGCCAAGGGGCCGCCACAGGACAGGCCTACAATGAGCAGTTCTTC. Amino acids: CASSQGAATGQAYNEQFF. V usage is TRBV4-2 and J usage is TRBJ2-1, with TRBD1 matching over 7 bases. The germline V gene has CDR1 LGHNA and CDR2 YNFKEQ. CDR3 length equals 18 residues. The V gene end was trimmed by 1 base and the J gene end by 2 bases; junction bases not matched to a gene: 11.